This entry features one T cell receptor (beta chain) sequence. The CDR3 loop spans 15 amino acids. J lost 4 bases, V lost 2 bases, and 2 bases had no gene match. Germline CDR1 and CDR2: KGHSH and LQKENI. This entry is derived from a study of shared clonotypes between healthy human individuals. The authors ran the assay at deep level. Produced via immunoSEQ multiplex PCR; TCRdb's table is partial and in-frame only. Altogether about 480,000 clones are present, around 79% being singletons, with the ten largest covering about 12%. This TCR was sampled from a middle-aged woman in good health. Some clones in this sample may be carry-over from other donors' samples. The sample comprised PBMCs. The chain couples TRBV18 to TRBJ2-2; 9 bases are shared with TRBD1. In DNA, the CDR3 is TGTGCCAGCTCACCAGGGACAGGGTTCACCGGGGAGCTGTTTTTT. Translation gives CASSPGTGFTGELFF.